A selection of T cell receptor beta chains follows, all from one sample in a study of Graves' ophthalmopathy and Graves' hyperthyroidism. TCRdb reprocessed the multiplex PCR reads with MiXCR, giving one entry per CDR3 protein. This sample carries around 1.1 million distinct CDR3 sequences, less than 45% of them seen once, and the ten largest clones take around 10%. The sample taken for sequencing was peripheral blood or thyroid tissue (not recorded which). The receptors come from an adult man with Graves' hyperthyroidism. Both conserved end residues are part of each CDR3. The D gene is left open where the match is weak. Rows may omit the clone size; those that give it use once, few, many or a size class.

abundance | d_gene | j_gene | v_gene | CDR3nt | CDR3aa
. | TRBD1 | TRBJ2-7 | TRBV30 | TGTGCCTGGAGTCGGGACAGCTACGAGCAGTACTTC | CAWSRDSYEQYF
. | . | TRBJ1-1 | TRBV2 | TGTGCCCGCAGTTCAGGGGCCTGGACTGAAGCTTTCTTT | CARSSGAWTEAFF
many | . | TRBJ1-2 | TRBV18 | TGTGCCAGCTCATCGGGAGAGAACTATGGCTACACCTTC | CASSSGENYGYTF
few | . | TRBJ1-1 | TRBV10-2 | TGCGCCAGCATTCCGATGCCCACAGGGACTGAAGCTTTCTTT | CASIPMPTGTEAFF
. | . | TRBJ1-1 | TRBV5-5 | TGTGCCAGCAGCTTACGCTCGGGCAGGGACACTGAAGCTTTCTTT | CASSLRSGRDTEAFF
many | . | TRBJ1-2 | TRBV6-2/TRBV6-3 | TGTGCCAGCAGTGACGGATTCGGTGGCTACACCTTC | CASSDGFGGYTF
many | . | TRBJ1-2 | TRBV6-5 | TGTGCCAGCAGACAGGGATCAATCAACTATGGCTACACCTTC | CASRQGSINYGYTF
few | . | TRBJ2-7 | TRBV5-4 | TGTGCCAGCAGCTTGGCAGGAAAGAACTACGAGCAGTACTTC | CASSLAGKNYEQYF
many | TRBD2 | TRBJ2-7 | TRBV20-1 | TGCAGTGCTAACGGACTAGCGGCCAGATGGTACGAGCAGTACTTC | CSANGLAARWYEQYF
few | . | TRBJ2-7 | TRBV10-3 | TGTGCCAGCAGTGAGAACCGGAGCCCGTACTTC | CASSENRSPYF
few | . | TRBJ2-7 | TRBV7-2 | TGTGCCAGCAGCCGAATCCTCAGGGAACACGAGCAGTACTTC | CASSRILREHEQYF
. | . | TRBJ2-3 | TRBV9 | TGTGCCAGCAGGGGTACCACAGATACGCAGTATTTT | CASRGTTDTQYF
. | TRBD1 | TRBJ2-6 | TRBV7-2 | TGTGCCAGCAGCTTTGGGGACAGAGGTATCCTGACTTTC | CASSFGDRGILTF
few | . | TRBJ2-7 | TRBV12-3/TRBV12-4 | TGTGCCAGCAGTTTTGTGGACAACTACGAGCAGTACTTC | CASSFVDNYEQYF
. | . | TRBJ2-7 | TRBV29-1 | TGCAGCGCCCTAAGCCACTCCTACGAGCAGTACTTC | CSALSHSYEQYF
few | TRBD1 | TRBJ2-7 | TRBV6-5 | TGTGCCAGCGGGGAACGGTGGGACAGTCCCTCCTACGAGCAGTACTTC | CASGERWDSPSYEQYF
. | TRBD1 | TRBJ2-5 | TRBV4-1 | TGCGCCAGCAGCCAAGAGCTAGGGGGACAGGCGATGGAGACCCAGTACTTC | CASSQELGGQAMETQYF
few | TRBD1 | TRBJ1-1 | TRBV2 | TGTGCCAGCAGCTCCGGGACAGGTGCCCTTATCTTT | CASSSGTGALIF
few | TRBD1 | TRBJ2-7 | TRBV29-1 | TGCAGCGTTGTAACCGGGACAGGGTATTCCGAGCAGTACTTC | CSVVTGTGYSEQYF
once | . | TRBJ2-2 | TRBV20-1 | TGCAGTGCCAGTAGTTCAGGGGCGCTCTTGGGCACCGGGGAGCTGTTTTTT | CSASSSGALLGTGELFF
few | . | TRBJ2-7 | TRBV2 | TGTGCCAGCAGCGGCGACGGATCAAGCATATACGAGCAGTACTTC | CASSGDGSSIYEQYF
many | TRBD1 | TRBJ2-5 | TRBV12-3/TRBV12-4 | TGTGCCAGCAGTTTCGTGACAGGGTCGTTGGAGACCCAGTACTTC | CASSFVTGSLETQYF
few | TRBD1 | TRBJ2-5 | TRBV29-1 | TGCAGCGCCATAGACAGGGGGGTTTCACTGACCCAGTACTTC | CSAIDRGVSLTQYF
many | TRBD2 | TRBJ2-5 | TRBV29-1 | TGCAGCGTTGTCCCACGGGCGGGAGCAGAGACCCAGTACTTC | CSVVPRAGAETQYF
many | TRBD1 | TRBJ1-1 | TRBV29-1 | TGCAGCGTTGAGAGGAGGGGGCGAGGGACTGAAGCTTTCTTT | CSVERRGRGTEAFF